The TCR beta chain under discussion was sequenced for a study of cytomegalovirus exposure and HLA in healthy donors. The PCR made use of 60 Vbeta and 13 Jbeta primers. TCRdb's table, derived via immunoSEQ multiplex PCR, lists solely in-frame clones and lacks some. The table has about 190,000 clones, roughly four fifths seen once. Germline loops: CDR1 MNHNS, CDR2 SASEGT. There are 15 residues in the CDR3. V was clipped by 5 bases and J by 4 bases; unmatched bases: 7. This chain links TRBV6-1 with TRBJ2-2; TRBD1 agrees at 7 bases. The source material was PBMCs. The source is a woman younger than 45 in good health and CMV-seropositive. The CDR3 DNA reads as TGTGCCAGCAGTTTTCAGGACAGGTCCACCGGGGAGCTGTTTTTT. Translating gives CASSFQDRSTGELFF.